This TCR beta chain was recovered during a study of T cell clonotyping in hematopoietic cell transplantation (dated by TCRdb to the early 2020s). For the study in its entirety: A total of 110 to 150 blood samples were collected in the study from roughly 40 consecutive transplant recipients and their related donors. Recruitment of patients ran from September 2015 to early 2017, and follow-up continued until late 2020 or until death. Points the paper makes about the study in general: Sample size was limited, and cells were not sorted, so CD4 and CD8 repertoire contributions could not be separated. Recipient repertoires showed only a small fraction of overlap with donor repertoires, and over 95% appeared de novo at the given depth. Broader posttransplant TCR repertoire diversity was predicted by donor and pretransplant recipient Inverse Simpson Index values. Recipient TCR diversity fell after transplant, with pathologically expanded clonotypes rising progressively from day 30 to day 180.

The time point label on this specimen signifies: 30 days after allo-HCT. Blood from recipients was drawn about 28 days before transplant and again at days 30, 100 and 180 after transplant. Nuclei Lysis Solution was used to extract genomic DNA from fresh or cryopreserved unfractionated peripheral blood mononuclear cells. A note on this clone: There is no known antigen for this receptor. Base quality data are lacking; no much larger clone is found one base away.

V is shortened by 6 bases, J by 3 bases, and the region joining them spans 15 bases. The CDR1 and CDR2 encoded by the germline V gene are MNHEY and SVGAGI. The cysteine opens and the phenylalanine closes a CDR3 of 14 amino acids. Of the read, only the CDR3 DNA is kept; its 42 bases are in frame from base 1. The immunoSEQ assay, a bias-controlled multiplex PCR using V- and J-specific primers, was used to amplify TCR beta CDR3 regions from genomic DNA. In a second PCR step, a proprietary barcode and Illumina adapter sequences were attached to the CDR3 amplicons. An Illumina MiSeq instrument was used for sequencing of the CDR3 libraries. The original methods were these. Export and quality control were performed with immunoSEQ Analyzer 3.0, and downstream analyses were performed with R Bioconductor and Immunarch. Only productive rearrangements in the normalized downsampled data set were used to calculate repertoire metrics. Pathologically expanded clonotypes were defined as those larger than 5 templates in the normalized cohort. The Inverse Simpson Index was used to measure repertoire diversity. To capture all clonotypes, the CMV-specificity analyses were run on the non-normalized data set. The immuneACCESS repertoire file appears here via TCRdb, limited to in-frame rearrangements. These files lack a portion of the clones; in checked studies, under half of the deficit traces to unresolved V genes, and the cause of the others is not known. V and J calls and clone size are given by that table; D and trimming were obtained from the DNA. The sample includes about 6,800 clones, with over 95% observed a single time. The ten largest clones add up to roughly 0.64% of the sample.

The TCR was taken from a male patient aged 60-70 years who had an allogeneic stem cell transplant from a related donor, so the T cells may come from the graft donor. Some clones in this sample may be carry-over from other donors' samples. This specimen was PBMCs, taken 30 days after allogeneic stem cell transplant. The rearranged chain carries TRBV6-5 and TRBJ2-7; possibly the D gene is TRBD2, per 5 matching bases. The CDR3 corresponds to CASRPADGGYEQYF. The bases read TGTGCCAGCAGACCTGCGGACGGAGGCTACGAGCAGTACTTC.